The present entry profiles one T cell receptor (beta chain) with its context. What this receptor recognizes is not known. Within one base of it there is no much larger clone, and no base qualities were kept. The time point label corresponds to: cycle 1 day 1 (C1D1), immediately before nivolumab initiation. Every trial patient had relapsed after autologous stem cell transplantation, and cohorts A, B and C differed in prior brentuximab vedotin exposure. CD4+ T cells were purified from thawed PBMCs by magnetic negative selection with a Miltenyi CD4+ T cell isolation kit. The trial cohort was composed of approximately 60 patients with relapsed/refractory classical Hodgkin lymphoma, for whom complete response, partial response or progressive disease was recorded as best overall response. In the multi-cohort phase II CheckMate 205 trial, trial patients received single-agent nivolumab. Best overall response was determined by an independent review committee according to the 2007 International Working Group response criteria. Trial PBMCs were obtained immediately prior to nivolumab initiation (C1D1) and on therapy at cycle 2 day 1 and cycle 4 day 1. Peripheral blood was collected in 8 mL Vacutainer Cell Preparation Tubes, from which PBMCs were isolated by centrifugation and then cryopreserved. Purified CD4+ and CD8+ fractions were generated only in cases for which an additional PBMC sample was available. Magnetically labelled cells were removed on LS columns in a quadroMACS separator, and the flow-through was retained as the purified fraction.

This entry is derived from a study of PD-1 blockade in classical Hodgkin lymphoma (dated by TCRdb to about 2020). Regarding the research as a whole: Nivolumab dosing was 3 mg/kg intravenously every 2 weeks, continuing until either disease progression or unacceptable toxicity. To define a peripheral blood immune signature of response to PD-1 blockade in classical Hodgkin lymphoma, the study combined TCR beta sequencing with CyTOF. General study outcomes and caveats: Baseline diversity similar to that of newly diagnosed patients was observed in trial patients achieving complete response, whereas significantly lower diversity was observed in partial responders and progressors. A significant rise by C4D1 was seen in CD4+ but not CD8+ TCR diversity (p=0.0027 vs p=0.16), with the rise being most apparent in complete responders (p=0.02). Lower diversity was observed in patients in whom nivolumab was started less than 1 year after ASCT, and these patients were excluded from later analyses so that confounding by immune reconstitution would be avoided. The study was limited to a single clinical trial cohort, and causes of repertoire differences, possibly disease activity or prior therapy, remained undefined. Baseline TCR diversity was reported to be lower in newly diagnosed patients than in healthy donors, and even lower in relapsed/refractory patients.

CDR1 and CDR2 are read off the germline V gene as SGHDT and YYEEEE. V loses 3 bases, J loses 5 bases, and the germline ends lie 5 bases apart. Measured from the cysteine to the phenylalanine, the CDR3 is 11 residues long. The DNA shown is the 33-base CDR3, in frame from base 1. Genomic DNA was extracted with the Qiagen DNeasy kit from unsorted PBMCs and from negatively selected CD4+ and CD8+ fractions. TCR beta CDR3 regions were subjected to amplification by immunoSEQ multiplex PCR with primers that anneal to V and J segments. A synthetic immune receptor repertoire was used to minimize amplification bias, and remaining bias was computationally removed after sequencing. The study's processing was this. Custom Python scripts were used to quantify repertoire diversity as the Shannon entropy index. The unsorted, CD4+ and CD8+ repertoires were each analyzed separately, with the exception of combined analyses, where CD4+ and CD8+ sequences were merged in silico. Clonal expansion was defined as at least a 2-fold frequency increase after treatment relative to C1D1, with a pseudocount of 0.5 for undetected baseline clones. Clones with 0 or 1 copy at C1D1 were defined as singleton clones, while clones with 2 or more copies were defined as non-singleton clones. Clones expanded in unsorted samples were labelled as CD4+, CD8+ or unknown by matching protein sequences in sorted samples from the same patient. Wilcoxon tests on paired samples were used to test changes in diversity from C1D1 to C4D1. Held by TCRdb, this immuneACCESS table contains in-frame sequences only and omits some clones. Under half of the omission traces to an unresolved V gene where checked; the cause of the rest is unknown. That table supplies the V and J calls and clone size; D and trimming were determined from the DNA. Present in this sample are tens of thousands of clones, over 75% of which were seen just once. Together, the top ten hold 2.4% of the sample.

The receptor was derived from a human donor with classical Hodgkin lymphoma. This chain is built from TRBV5-6 and TRBJ1-2; a confident D gene designation cannot be given. The input for sequencing was CD4+ T cells from blood, taken at baseline. The nucleotide sequence is given as TGTGCCAGCAGCTACGGTTATGGCTACACCTTC. Translation gives CASSYGYGYTF.